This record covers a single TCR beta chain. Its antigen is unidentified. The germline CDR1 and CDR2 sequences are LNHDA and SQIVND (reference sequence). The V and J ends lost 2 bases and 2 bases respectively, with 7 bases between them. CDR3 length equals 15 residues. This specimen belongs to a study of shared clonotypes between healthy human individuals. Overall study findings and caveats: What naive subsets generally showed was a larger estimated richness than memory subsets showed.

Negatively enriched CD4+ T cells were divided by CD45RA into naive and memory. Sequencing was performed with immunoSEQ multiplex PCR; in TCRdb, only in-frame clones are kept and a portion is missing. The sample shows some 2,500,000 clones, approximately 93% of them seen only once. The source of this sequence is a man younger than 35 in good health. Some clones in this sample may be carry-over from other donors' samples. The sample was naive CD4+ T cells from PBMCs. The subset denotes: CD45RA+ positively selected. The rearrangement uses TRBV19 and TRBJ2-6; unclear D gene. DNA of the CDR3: TGTGCCAGTAGTATAATAGGGACTGGGGCCAACGTCCTGACTTTC. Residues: CASSIIGTGANVLTF.